This TCR beta chain comes out of a study of response to subunit inactivated influenza vaccine. Notes on the study in general: The authors suggested that every seasonal influenza vaccination recruits few new T cells.

MiXCR, applied by TCRdb to the RT-PCR reads, yields one record per CDR3 protein. The table lists 800,000 or so distinct CDR3 sequences, around 21% of them singletons. As regards this clonotype: Its cognate antigen is unknown.

This CDR3 has 18 amino acids. Germline V CDR1 and CDR2: SGHAT, FQNNGV. V lost 5 bases to trimming and J lost 1 base; unmatched junction nucleotides: 10. This specimen consisted of PBMCs from blood, obtained about 5 days after vaccination. This clonotype was obtained from a man aged 50-60 years who received an inactivated influenza vaccine. This chain links TRBV11-2 with TRBJ2-6; 8 bases agree with TRBD1. The CDR3: CASSLRTGFRSGANVLTF. As DNA, the CDR3 is TGTGCCAGCAGCCTAAGGACAGGGTTTAGGTCTGGGGCCAACGTCCTGACTTTC.